This T cell receptor (beta chain) was observed in a study of blood T cell repertoires in COVID-19. Study as a whole: From the United States, Italy and Spain came samples of acute and convalescent COVID-19.

The germline V gene has CDR1 MNHEY and CDR2 SMNVEV (reference sequence). The CDR3 extends over 14 amino acids. Trimming removed 6 bases at V and 3 bases at J, with 15 bases between. Methods used by the authors: Amplification from reference gene primers served as the basis for estimated nucleated cell counts. Method: immunoSEQ multiplex PCR; TCRdb's copy keeps in-frame clones and lacks some. From that table come the V and J calls and clone size; the DNA was used to work out D and trimming. The repertoire holds more than 70,000 clones, less than 90% seen once, with 1.2% in the top ten. The sample comprised peripheral blood. This receptor was taken from a man aged 80 or over with active or convalescent COVID-19. The rearrangement joins TRBV27 to TRBJ2-7, with D perhaps matching TRBD2 (5 bases). The CDR3 DNA follows: TGTGCCAGCAGCCAAGGTTCCCGGGGCTACGAGCAGTACTTC. Its translation: CASSQGSRGYEQYF.